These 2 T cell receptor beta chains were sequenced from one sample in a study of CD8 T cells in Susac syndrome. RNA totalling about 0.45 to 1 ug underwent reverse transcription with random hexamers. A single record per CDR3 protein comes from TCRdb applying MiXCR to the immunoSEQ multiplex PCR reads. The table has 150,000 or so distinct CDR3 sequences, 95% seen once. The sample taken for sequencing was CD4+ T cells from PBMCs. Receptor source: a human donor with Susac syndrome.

The CDR3 DNA follows: TGTGCCAGCAGCCGCCGGGCAGTGCCCTTGGAGACCCAGTACTTC. It encodes CASSRRAVPLETQYF. The rearrangement links TRBV7-2 to TRBJ2-5; D gene ambiguous. Germline CDR1 SGHTA, CDR2 FQGNSA. V was trimmed by 5 bases and J by 5 bases, leaving 18 bases between them. CDR3 size: 15 residues.

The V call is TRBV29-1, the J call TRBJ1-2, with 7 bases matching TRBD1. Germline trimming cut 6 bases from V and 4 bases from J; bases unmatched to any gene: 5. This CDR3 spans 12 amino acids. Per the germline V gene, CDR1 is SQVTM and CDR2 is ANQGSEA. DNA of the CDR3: TGCAGCGTCCGACAGGGAAGCTATGGCTACACCTTC. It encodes CSVRQGSYGYTF.